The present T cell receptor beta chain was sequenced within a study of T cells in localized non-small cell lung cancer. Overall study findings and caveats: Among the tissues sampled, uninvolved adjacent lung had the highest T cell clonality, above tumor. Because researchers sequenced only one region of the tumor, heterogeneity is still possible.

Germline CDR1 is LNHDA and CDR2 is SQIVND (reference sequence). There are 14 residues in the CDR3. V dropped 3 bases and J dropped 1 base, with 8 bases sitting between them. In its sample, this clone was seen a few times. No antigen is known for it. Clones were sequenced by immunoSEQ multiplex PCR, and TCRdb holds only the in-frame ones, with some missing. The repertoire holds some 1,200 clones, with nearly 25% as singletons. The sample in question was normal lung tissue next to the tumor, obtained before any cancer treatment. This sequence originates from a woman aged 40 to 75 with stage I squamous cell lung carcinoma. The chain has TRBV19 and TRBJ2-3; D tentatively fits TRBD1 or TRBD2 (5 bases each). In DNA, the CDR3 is TGTGCCAGTAGTATCATGGGGGGCACAGATACGCAGTATTTT. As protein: CASSIMGGTDTQYF. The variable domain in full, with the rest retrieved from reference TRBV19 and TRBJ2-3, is DGGITQSPKYLFRKEGQNVTLSCEQNLNHDAMYWYRQDPGQGLRLIYYSQIVNDFQKGDIAEGYSVSREKKESFPLTVTSAQKNPTAFYLCASSIMGGTDTQYFGPGTRLTVL.